A selection of T cell receptor beta chains follows, all from one sample in a study of blood T cells in healthy people across ages. TCRdb re-analysed the 5' RACE reads in MiXCR, keeping a single row per CDR3 protein. In the table there are roughly 550,000 distinct CDR3 sequences, approximately 25% of which are singletons. The sample was also reused in another study, on T cells of mothers and their children.

Sequencing was done on a sample of blood. These receptors were obtained from a boy aged 5 to 17 in good health. CDR3s include the opening cysteine and the closing phenylalanine or tryptophan. Fields, in order: CDR3 protein, J gene, V gene.

cdr3_aa: CASSQIGTSTDTQYF
j_call: TRBJ2-3
v_call: TRBV4-1

cdr3_aa: CASTNGQSLRPQHF
j_call: TRBJ1-5
v_call: TRBV2

cdr3_aa: CASSYGTVFPYEQYF
j_call: TRBJ2-7
v_call: TRBV6-2/TRBV6-3

cdr3_aa: CAISPTGTSGTDTQYF
j_call: TRBJ2-3
v_call: TRBV10-3

cdr3_aa: CASSPPSLSTDTQYF
j_call: TRBJ2-3
v_call: TRBV2

cdr3_aa: CASSYISDLEQYF
j_call: TRBJ2-5
v_call: TRBV6-2/TRBV6-3

cdr3_aa: CATSRATATGDTEAFF
j_call: TRBJ1-1
v_call: TRBV15

cdr3_aa: CASSLWEGEAFF
j_call: TRBJ1-1
v_call: TRBV28

cdr3_aa: CASTYGTSGNNEQFF
j_call: TRBJ2-1
v_call: TRBV6-5

cdr3_aa: CASSQGVAGELFF
j_call: TRBJ2-2
v_call: TRBV11-2

cdr3_aa: CSARRGGTNTGELFF
j_call: TRBJ2-2
v_call: TRBV20-1

cdr3_aa: CASSPGDREAEAFF
j_call: TRBJ1-1
v_call: TRBV9

cdr3_aa: CASPRTTGEGYTDTQYF
j_call: TRBJ2-3
v_call: TRBV21-1

cdr3_aa: CASRVGWDTQYF
j_call: TRBJ2-3
v_call: TRBV6-5

cdr3_aa: CASSFRDRGLYQETQYF
j_call: TRBJ2-5
v_call: TRBV28

cdr3_aa: CASSLIRSPYEQYF
j_call: TRBJ2-7
v_call: TRBV14

cdr3_aa: CSARDGTSSYEQCF
j_call: TRBJ2-7
v_call: TRBV20-1

cdr3_aa: CASGRGRRMGSGNTIYF
j_call: TRBJ1-3
v_call: TRBV9

cdr3_aa: CASSPDHSYNEQFF
j_call: TRBJ2-1
v_call: TRBV11-1

cdr3_aa: CASSAGARGTTNEKLFF
j_call: TRBJ1-4
v_call: TRBV9

cdr3_aa: CASRRTSGFYQETQYF
j_call: TRBJ2-5
v_call: TRBV12-3/TRBV12-4